This TCR beta chain was captured in a study of CD8+ T cells in alopecia areata. The CDR3 totals 17 residues. The germline V gene has CDR1 SGHNT and CDR2 YYREEE (reference sequence). Trimming cost V 1 base and J 7 bases; bases outside gene matches: 7. The sequencing template was cDNA reverse transcribed from extracted RNA. Using immunoSEQ multiplex PCR, the repertoire was profiled, and TCRdb retains in-frame clones only, with some absent. This repertoire shows 140,000 to 150,000 clones, roughly 54% found once; its top ten account for roughly 15%. Treatment: oral pan-JAK inhibitor, 5-10 mg twice daily. The receptor was derived from a human donor with alopecia areata. The sample in question was CD8+ T cells sorted from blood, obtained at week 4, from a patient treated with tofacitinib. The chain is built from TRBV5-4 and TRBJ1-6, with 11 bases identical to TRBD1. The chain's CDR3 is CASSLYARTGGNSPLHF. The CDR3 DNA sequence: TGTGCCAGCAGCTTGTATGCCCGGACAGGGGGCAATTCACCCCTCCACTTT.